The rows below give T cell receptor beta chains drawn from one sample of a study of identical twins. TCRdb analysed the 5' RACE reads with MiXCR anew, one entry per CDR3 protein. Of hundreds of thousands of distinct CDR3 sequences listed, approximately 13% are singletons. The same sample was also used in a study of yellow fever vaccine responses in identical twins.

The sequenced sample was PBMCs. These receptors were taken from a woman aged 18-30 years in good health. CDR3s include the opening cysteine and the closing phenylalanine or tryptophan. A clone size is listed for some rows: how often the clone was seen (once, few, many), or a class if it is expanded.

v_gene,abundance,CDR3aa
TRBV7-2,many,CASLDRTRNIQYF
TRBV12-3/TRBV12-4,-,CASSLKPYNSPLHF
TRBV24-1,many,CATSQTGRGNQPQHF
TRBV10-3,-,CAISEAGVVTGELFF
TRBV28,-,CASSFRVGNEQFF
TRBV14,-,CASSQPGPYTDTQYF
TRBV3-1,-,CASSQVRVGTSGTKQYF
TRBV4-1,-,CASSQVSGTYEQYF
TRBV14,few,CASSLGAGLANNEQFF
TRBV18,few,CASSPKGQGMWSGANVLTF
TRBV12-5,-,CASGFPSGGGNQPQHF
TRBV20-1,-,CSARRASGGALDTQYF
TRBV6-5,few,CASSYIYRGSYEQYF
TRBV4-1,few,CASSPEGVGTQYF
TRBV18,-,CASSPIRVQGSNNEQFF
TRBV20-1,-,CSAASGGYNEQFF
TRBV29-1,few,CSVGDGAYEQYF
TRBV6-2/TRBV6-3,-,CASSYKGRNIQYF
TRBV7-6,-,CASSGRRADTQYF
TRBV4-1,few,CASSPFRDQETQYF
TRBV5-1,-,CASSLAAGDGYTF
TRBV7-9,many,CASSRINEQFF
TRBV7-9,-,CASSPPGPPNEQFF
TRBV5-1,many,CASSRGEYDTQYF
TRBV5-1,-,CASSFQTDQTEAFF
TRBV5-1,-,CASSLTGETGELFF
TRBV28,-,CASTVVQAHNYGYTF
TRBV7-9,-,CASSLSGGGPDTQYF
TRBV27,-,CASGPLGPDSGANVLTF
TRBV5-1,many,CASSEGLAGLGETQYF
TRBV28,few,CASSLRLADSSYEQYF
TRBV6-4,many,CASRAPGGDSGELFF
TRBV28,-,CASNLRTSGTYEQYF
TRBV5-1,few,CASSLGTSGRLEQFF
TRBV14,-,CASNVQGAFYEQFF
TRBV10-3,-,CAIRKGPNTEAFF
TRBV5-1,many,CASSPGVGQPQHF
TRBV2,many,CASSELTSVKYNEQFF
TRBV27,many,CASSLRGEDEQYF
TRBV2,few,CASSGRMPSYEQYF
TRBV20-1,few,CSARDINRGHEQFF
TRBV20-1,few,CSARDIQRDNIQYF
TRBV11-2,-,CASSTITGELFF
TRBV5-1,-,CASNLLPGQKNTEAFF
TRBV10-2,-,CASSGGFASSYNEQFF
TRBV5-5,-,CASSWDSASYNEQFF
TRBV25-1,-,CASSEYGDRGLAEAFF
TRBV7-9,many,CASSLSDRTSYEQYF
TRBV18,-,CASSPRGGINEKLFF
TRBV7-9,few,CASSQHGNGYTF